A single sample is the source of the 25 T cell receptor beta chains below, sequenced in a study of T-cell memory formation after mild COVID-19 (dated by TCRdb to about 2021). The library came from 5' RACE. Sequencing was performed on an Illumina NovaSeq 6000. TCRdb ran its own pipeline on the public reads, namely fastp trimming at Q25 and MiXCR clone calling, and kept in-frame beta chains. Identical CDR3 proteins give one entry, which carries the most common genes and DNA. The table for this sample lists around 340,000 distinct CDR3 sequences; approximately 12% of them were counted only once. The top ten constitute over 20% of the sample. What was sequenced was PBMCs or a T cell subset sorted from them (not recorded which). The receptors originated from a man between 18 and 29 years old who had mild COVID-19 (a few samples of this study predate the infection). The sample titles of this study are shuffled in the database, so cell type and time point are left out; the donor was told from shared clones.

This clonotype has more than one count but fewer than ten. The chain links TRBV20-1 to TRBJ1-1; D gene ambiguous. V dropped 3 bases and J dropped 0 bases, with 11 bases sitting between them. The CDR3 is made up of 14 amino acids. In germline, CDR1 is DFQATT, CDR2 SNEGSKA (reference sequence). The chain's CDR3 is CSASLNRVNTEAFF. DNA of the CDR3: TGCAGTGCTAGCCTCAACAGAGTGAACACTGAAGCTTTCTTT.

This clonotype was seen many times. This chain uses TRBV5-1 with TRBJ2-1, with 9 positions matching TRBD2. J lost 0 bases, V lost 4 bases, and 5 bases had no gene match. CDR3 length: 16 amino acids. Germline CDR1 and CDR2: SGHRS and YFSETQ. CDR3: CASSDSGGSSYNEQFF. As DNA, the CDR3 is TGCGCCAGCAGCGATAGCGGGGGCAGCTCCTACAATGAGCAGTTCTTC.

This sequence joins TRBV11-2 and TRBJ2-1; D is ambiguous. Deletions cut 0 bases from V and 10 bases from J, with 1 base between. Germline V gene data show CDR1 as SGHAT and CDR2 as FQNNGV. The CDR3 totals 10 residues. This CDR3 reads CASSLEEQFF. Here the CDR3 DNA reads TGTGCCAGCAGCTTAGAGGAGCAGTTCTTC.

This clonotype is a singleton in its sample. The chain has TRBV6-4 and TRBJ2-1; 7 bases agree with TRBD2. The ends lost 2 bases at V and 0 bases at J; junction bases unmatched: 4. CDR1 and CDR2 from the germline V gene are MRHNA and SNTAGT. The CDR3 totals 16 residues. The CDR3 loop is CASSDKGLSSYNEQFF. For the CDR3, the DNA is TGTGCCAGCAGTGACAAGGGACTAAGCTCCTACAATGAGCAGTTCTTC.

This clonotype has a handful of counts. The chain combines TRBV7-6 with TRBJ2-5; 7 positions agree with TRBD2. The CDR3 loop spans 13 amino acids. Looked up from germline, CDR1 is SGHVS and CDR2 is FNYEAQ. With V trimmed by 5 bases and J by 4 bases, 4 bases remained unmatched. This chain's CDR3 is CASSKGLSETQYF. The CDR3 nucleotides read TGTGCCAGCAGCAAGGGACTATCAGAGACCCAGTACTTC.

V and J are TRBV2 and TRBJ2-2; 9 positions agree with TRBD2. The V gene's germline CDR1 is SNHLY and CDR2 FYNNEI. Trimming at V came to 10 bases and at J to 6 bases, leaving 9 bases not matched to a gene. This CDR3 is built from 14 residues. CDR3 in amino acids: CATSRLAESGELFF. The CDR3 nucleotides are TGTGCCACCTCAAGACTAGCGGAATCCGGGGAGCTGTTTTTT.

The rearrangement joins TRBV5-6 to TRBJ1-5; weak D call: TRBD1 (5 bases). The CDR3 consists of 14 residues. The V gene lost 3 bases and the J gene lost 2 bases, with 9 bases spanning the gap. Germline CDR1 and CDR2: SGHDT and YYEEEE. This chain's CDR3 is CASSWGRGNQPQHF. DNA of the CDR3: TGTGCCAGCAGCTGGGGACGCGGCAATCAGCCCCAGCATTTT. Together with reference TRBV5-6 and TRBJ1-5, the CDR3 gives the full variable domain: DAGVTQSPTHLIKTRGQQVTLRCSPKSGHDTVSWYQQALGQGPQFIFQYYEEEERQRGNFPDRFSGHQFPNYSSELNVNALLLGDSALYLCASSWGRGNQPQHFGDGTRLSIL.

This clonotype came up many times. This chain links TRBV4-2 with TRBJ2-2; the D is unclear. Germline CDR1 and CDR2: LGHNA and YNFKEQ. V dropped 4 bases and J dropped 0 bases, with 9 bases sitting between them. This CDR3 comprises 15 residues. The CDR3 DNA follows: TGTGCCAGCAGCCTTCGACACACGAACACCGGGGAGCTGTTTTTT. Its protein product is CASSLRHTNTGELFF.

This clonotype has more than one count but fewer than ten. The chain joins TRBV4-1 to TRBJ2-2; unclear D gene. Germline-derived CDR1 and CDR2 are MGHRA and YSYEKL. The length of the CDR3 is 16 residues. With 1 base removed from V and 1 base from J, the gap between germline ends came to 10 bases. The CDR3 bases are TGCGCCAGCAGCCAAGTCAAGACGGGGAACACCGGGGAGCTGTTTTTT. This sequence encodes CASSQVKTGNTGELFF.

This rearrangement joins TRBV30 to TRBJ1-4; D remains unclear. The germline V gene encodes CDR1 GTSNPN and CDR2 SVGIG (reference sequence). V lost 0 bases and J 8 bases, leaving 16 bases between the germline ends. The CDR3 has 15 amino acids. DNA for the CDR3: TGTGCCTGGAGTGTCTTTGGATTTGTTAGCGAAAAACTGTTTTTT. Translation gives CAWSVFGFVSEKLFF.

The chain uses TRBV7-9 and TRBJ2-7, with 9 bases aligning to TRBD1. The junction had 10 bases not matched to a gene; V was cut back by 4 bases and J by 6 bases. Per the germline V gene, CDR1 is SEHNR and CDR2 is FQNEAQ (reference sequence). The CDR3 length is 15 residues. Here the CDR3 reads CASSSPGQGSGEQYF. The CDR3 DNA is TGTGCCAGCAGCTCACCGGGACAGGGTTCGGGCGAGCAGTACTTC.

The rearrangement links TRBV24-1 to TRBJ1-2; D is perhaps TRBD1 (6 bases). In germline, CDR1 is KGHDR, CDR2 SFDVKD. The V end was cut by 2 bases, the J end by 3 bases, with 12 bases between. This CDR3 spans 15 amino acids. CDR3 protein: CATSDSPKGDYGYTF. The CDR3, as DNA: TGTGCCACCAGTGATTCGCCGAAGGGGGACTATGGCTACACCTTC.

This clonotype was picked up a small number of times. The V call is TRBV11-3, the J call TRBJ2-2; 9 positions agree with TRBD1. V gave up 5 bases and J gave up 2 bases; unmatched junction bases: 9. The CDR3 contains 17 residues. Germline CDR1 SGHNT, CDR2 YENEEA. The CDR3 coding sequence is TGTGCCAGCAGCCCTAGACCGGGACAGGGTAACACCGGGGAGCTGTTTTTT. Its translation: CASSPRPGQGNTGELFF.

This clonotype was observed a handful of times. V and J are TRBV29-1 and TRBJ2-3; no definite D call. The germline V gene has CDR1 SQVTM and CDR2 ANQGSEA. The CDR3 is made up of 11 amino acids. Deletions cut 7 bases from V and 3 bases from J, with 8 bases between. The CDR3 coding sequence is TGCAGCGGCCGACCGACAGATACGCAGTATTTT. It encodes CSGRPTDTQYF.

A few counts support this clonotype. The V gene is TRBV12-3 or TRBV12-4, the J gene TRBJ1-1; D remains ambiguous. V dropped 4 bases and J dropped 0 bases, with 6 bases sitting between them. This CDR3 has 13 amino acids. This CDR3 reads CASSSDLNTEAFF. CDR3 in DNA: TGTGCCAGCAGTTCCGACCTGAACACTGAAGCTTTCTTT.

This clonotype was observed a few times. The gene calls are TRBV4-1 and TRBJ2-2; the D gene is possibly TRBD2 (6 bases). The germline gives CDR1 MGHRA, CDR2 YSYEKL. Between the trimmed V and J ends, which lost 5 bases and 7 bases, there was a span of 11 bases. The CDR3 is 13 amino acids. CDR3 in DNA: TGCGCCAGCAGCGGGACTTCGGTCGGGGAGCTGTTTTTT. Its protein is CASSGTSVGELFF.

V and J are TRBV9 and TRBJ2-1; D is unclear. Trimming cost V 0 bases and J 4 bases, with 8 bases left between them. Germline V gene sequence: CDR1 SGDLS, CDR2 YYNGEE. The length of the CDR3 is 14 residues. In nucleotides, the CDR3 is TGTGCCAGCAGCGTAGGGGTCTCTTACAATGAGCAGTTCTTC. Its translation is CASSVGVSYNEQFF.

This clonotype showed up many times. The chain carries TRBV7-9 and TRBJ2-3; D ambiguous. The V end lost 5 bases, the J end lost 2 bases, and 14 bases lay between the germline ends. CDR3 size: 15 residues. Germline assignment: CDR1 SEHNR and CDR2 FQNEAQ (reference sequence). CDR3 sequence: CASSPVTKTTDTQYF. CDR3 sequence (DNA): TGTGCCAGCAGCCCCGTTACAAAGACCACAGATACGCAGTATTTT.

The chain combines TRBV6-2 or TRBV6-3 with TRBJ2-7, with D uncertain. Germline values: CDR1 MNHEY, CDR2 SVGEGT. V was shortened by 6 bases and J by 5 bases, with 17 bases between the two germline ends. This CDR3 spans 14 amino acids. Here the CDR3 DNA reads TGTGCCAGCAGCCCCCGAAGTCAGTCGCACGAGCAGTACGTC. Amino acids: CASSPRSQSHEQYV.

This sequence joins TRBV29-1 and TRBJ1-1, with 8 positions matching TRBD1. The CDR3 contains 11 residues. CDR1 is SQVTM, CDR2 ANQGSEA, per germline. The V segment lost 4 bases and the J segment 11 bases; nucleotides outside the gene matches: 6. The CDR3 DNA follows: TGCAGCGTTGTTCAGGGGGCCTGGGCTTTCTTT. Its translation is CSVVQGAWAFF.

This clonotype occurred many times. The chain employs TRBV20-1 and TRBJ2-7; D uncertain. Trimming cost V 4 bases and J 4 bases, with 20 bases left between them. Germline assignment: CDR1 DFQATT and CDR2 SNEGSKA (reference sequence). CDR3 length: 15 amino acids. DNA for the CDR3: TGCAGTGCTAAGGGCCCCCTGAAGGATTTATACGAGCAGTACTTC. It specifies CSAKGPLKDLYEQYF.

This clonotype showed up just a few times. This chain links TRBV5-1 with TRBJ2-7; the D gene is possibly TRBD1 (5 bases). Trimming shortened V by 4 bases and J by 0 bases, and 14 bases separated the two germline ends. Germline V gene sequence: CDR1 SGHRS, CDR2 YFSETQ. The CDR3 spans 15 residues. In DNA, the CDR3 is TGCGCCAGCAGCCCGCCTCCAGGGCTCTCCTACGAGCAGTACGTC. Translating gives CASSPPPGLSYEQYV.

At least ten counts were recorded for this clonotype. This sequence joins TRBV29-1 and TRBJ1-4; D is perhaps TRBD1 (5 bases). The V end was cut by 4 bases, the J end by 3 bases, with 12 bases between. This CDR3 comprises 14 residues. In germline, CDR1 is SQVTM, CDR2 ANQGSEA. CDR3 sequence (DNA): TGCAGCGTTGGAATAGGAGGGGCTAATGAAAAACTGTTTTTT. Its protein product is CSVGIGGANEKLFF.

V is TRBV7-9 and J is TRBJ1-2; D is unresolved. CDR1 SEHNR and CDR2 FQNEAQ come from the germline V gene (reference sequence). Trimming cost V 5 bases and J 1 base, with 8 bases left between them. The CDR3 covers 13 residues. CDR3 region: CASSSQINYGYTF. As DNA, the CDR3 is TGTGCCAGCAGCAGTCAGATTAACTATGGCTACACCTTC.

This clonotype was detected a few times. The gene calls are TRBV7-2 and TRBJ1-5, with 7 bases lining up with TRBD1. The V gene's germline CDR1 is SGHTA and CDR2 FQGNSA. This CDR3 has 14 amino acids. The V segment lost 5 bases and the J segment 9 bases; nucleotides outside the gene matches: 10. For the CDR3, the DNA is TGTGCCAGCAGCACGGACAGGTTCGGGGGGCCCCAGCATTTT. Its protein product is CASSTDRFGGPQHF.